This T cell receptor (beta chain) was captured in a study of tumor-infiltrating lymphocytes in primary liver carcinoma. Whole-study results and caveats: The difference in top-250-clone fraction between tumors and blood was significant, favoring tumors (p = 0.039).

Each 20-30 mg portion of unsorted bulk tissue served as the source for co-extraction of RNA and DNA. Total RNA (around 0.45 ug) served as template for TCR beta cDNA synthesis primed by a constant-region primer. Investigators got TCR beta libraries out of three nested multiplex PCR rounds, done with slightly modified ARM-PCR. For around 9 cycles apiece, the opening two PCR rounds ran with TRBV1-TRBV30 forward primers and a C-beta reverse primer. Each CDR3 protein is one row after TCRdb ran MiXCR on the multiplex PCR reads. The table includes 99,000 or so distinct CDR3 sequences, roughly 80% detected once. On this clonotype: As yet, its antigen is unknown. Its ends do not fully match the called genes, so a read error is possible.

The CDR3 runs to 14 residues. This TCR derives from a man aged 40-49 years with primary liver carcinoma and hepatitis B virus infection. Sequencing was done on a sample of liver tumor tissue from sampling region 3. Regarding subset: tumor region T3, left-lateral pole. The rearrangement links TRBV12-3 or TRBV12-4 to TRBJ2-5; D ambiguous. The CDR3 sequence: CASSLGITSRTQYF. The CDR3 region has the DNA TGTGCCAGCAGTTTAGGAATCACCTCTCGGACCCAGTATTTC.